This T cell receptor beta chain was sequenced in a study of Ad26.COV2.S vaccination and SARS-CoV-2 variants. Study background: Donor was in the COV1001 Ad26.COV2.S trial arm. Ad26.COV2.S shots went into the muscle once or twice, 56 days apart.

Assay: immunoSEQ multiplex PCR; the TCRdb copy retains only in-frame clones and omits some. This sample has some 420,000 clones, with around nine tenths found just once. Treatment here: around 19 received Ad26.COV2.S at low or high dose, single or two shots; about 5 received placebo; per-sample allocation not given. Sampling took place 63 days after the first vaccine or placebo injection. Note on this clone: The antigen remains undetermined.

Notes on the study in general: Researchers cautioned that TCR breadth and depth analyses may have underestimated total T cell responses. Non-spike TCR breadth was similar in vaccine and placebo recipients.

The specimen comprised peripheral blood, sampled in a trial of Ad26.COV2.S vaccine versus placebo. The sequence derives from a person between 18 and 60 years old who received the Ad26.COV2.S COVID-19 vaccine or a placebo.

The CDR3 here is CASSFSGGGEKLFF. The CDR3 bases are TGTGCCAGCAGCTTTTCAGGGGGCGGTGAAAAACTGTTTTTT. The gene calls are TRBV7-9 and TRBJ1-4; the match to TRBD1 covers 8 bases. V gave up 3 bases and J gave up 7 bases; unmatched junction bases: 4. The CDR3 runs 14 residues. The germline gives CDR1 SEHNR, CDR2 FQNEAQ (reference sequence).